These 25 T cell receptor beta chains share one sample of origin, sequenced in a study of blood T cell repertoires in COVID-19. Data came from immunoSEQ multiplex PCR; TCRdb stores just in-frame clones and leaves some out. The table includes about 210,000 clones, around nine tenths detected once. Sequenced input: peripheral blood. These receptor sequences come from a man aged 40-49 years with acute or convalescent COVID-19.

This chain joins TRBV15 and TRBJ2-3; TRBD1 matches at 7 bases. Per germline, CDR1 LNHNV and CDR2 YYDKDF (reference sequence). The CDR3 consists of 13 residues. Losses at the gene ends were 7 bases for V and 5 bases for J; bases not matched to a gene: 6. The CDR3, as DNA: TGTGCCACCAAGCGGACAGGTCTAGATACGCAGTATTTT. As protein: CATKRTGLDTQYF.

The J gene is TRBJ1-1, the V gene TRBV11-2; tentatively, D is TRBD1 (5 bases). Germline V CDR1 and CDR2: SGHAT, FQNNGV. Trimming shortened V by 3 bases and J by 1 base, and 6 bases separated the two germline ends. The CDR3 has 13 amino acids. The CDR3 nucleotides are TGTGCCAGCAGCTTCGACAGGAACACTGAAGCTTTCTTT. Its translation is CASSFDRNTEAFF.

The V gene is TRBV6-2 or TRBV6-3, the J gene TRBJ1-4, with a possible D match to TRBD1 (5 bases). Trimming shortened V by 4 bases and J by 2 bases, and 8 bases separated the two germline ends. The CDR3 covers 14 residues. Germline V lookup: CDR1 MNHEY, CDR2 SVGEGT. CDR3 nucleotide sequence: TGTGCCAGCAGTTCGGACATCACTAATGAAAAACTGTTTTTT. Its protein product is CASSSDITNEKLFF.

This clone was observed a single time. The chain's CDR3 is CASSFRDRNQETQYF. The CDR3 nucleotides are TGTGCCAGCAGCTTCCGCGACAGAAACCAAGAGACCCAGTACTTC. V and J are TRBV11-2 and TRBJ2-5, with a weak D call TRBD1 (5 bases). CDR1 SGHAT and CDR2 FQNNGV come from the germline V gene. The CDR3 is made up of 15 amino acids. V lost 3 bases and J lost 0, with 11 bases in between.

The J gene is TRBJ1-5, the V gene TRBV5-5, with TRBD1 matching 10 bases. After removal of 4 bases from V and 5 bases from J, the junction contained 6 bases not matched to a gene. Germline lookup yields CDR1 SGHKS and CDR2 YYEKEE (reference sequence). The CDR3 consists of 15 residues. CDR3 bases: TGTGCCAGCAGCCTTTCGGACAGGGGGTATCAGCCCCAGCATTTT. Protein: CASSLSDRGYQPQHF.

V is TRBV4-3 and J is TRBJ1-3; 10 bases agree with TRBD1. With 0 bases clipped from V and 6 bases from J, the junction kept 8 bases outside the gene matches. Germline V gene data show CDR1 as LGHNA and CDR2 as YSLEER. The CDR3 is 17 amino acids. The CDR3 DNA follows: TGCGCCAGCAGCCAAGATCGGGGACAGGGGCGGATAAACACCATATATTTT. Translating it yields CASSQDRGQGRINTIYF.

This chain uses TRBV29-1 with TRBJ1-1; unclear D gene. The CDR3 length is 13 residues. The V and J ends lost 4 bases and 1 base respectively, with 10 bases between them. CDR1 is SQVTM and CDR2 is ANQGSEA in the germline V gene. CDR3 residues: CSVVSLANTEAFF. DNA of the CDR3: TGCAGCGTTGTAAGTTTGGCGAACACTGAAGCTTTCTTT. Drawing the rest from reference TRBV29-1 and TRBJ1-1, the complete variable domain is SAVISQKPSRDICQRGTSLTIQCQVDSQVTMMFWYRQQPGQSLTLIATANQGSEATYESGFVIDKFPISRPNLTFSTLTVSNMSPEDSSIYLCSVVSLANTEAFFGQGTRLTVV.

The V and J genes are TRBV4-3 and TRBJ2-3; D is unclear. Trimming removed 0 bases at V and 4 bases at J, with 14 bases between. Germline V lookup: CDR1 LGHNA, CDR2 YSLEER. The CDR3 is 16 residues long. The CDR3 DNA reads TGCGCCAGCAGCCAAGATTTTAGTAGTCCCCCAGATACGCAGTATTTT. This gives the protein CASSQDFSSPPDTQYF.

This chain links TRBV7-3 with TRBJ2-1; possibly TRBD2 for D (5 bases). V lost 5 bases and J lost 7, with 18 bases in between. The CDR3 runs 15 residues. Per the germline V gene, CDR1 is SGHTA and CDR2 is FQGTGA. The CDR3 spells CASSLRTSLWNEQFF. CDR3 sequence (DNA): TGTGCCAGCAGCCTGAGGACTTCCCTTTGGAATGAGCAGTTCTTC.

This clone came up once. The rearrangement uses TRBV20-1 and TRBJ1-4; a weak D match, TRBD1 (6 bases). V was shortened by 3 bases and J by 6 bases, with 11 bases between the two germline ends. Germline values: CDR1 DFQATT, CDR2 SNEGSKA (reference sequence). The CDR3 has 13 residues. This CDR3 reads CSASLGGDEKLFF. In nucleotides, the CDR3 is TGCAGTGCTAGTTTAGGGGGAGATGAAAAACTGTTTTTT.

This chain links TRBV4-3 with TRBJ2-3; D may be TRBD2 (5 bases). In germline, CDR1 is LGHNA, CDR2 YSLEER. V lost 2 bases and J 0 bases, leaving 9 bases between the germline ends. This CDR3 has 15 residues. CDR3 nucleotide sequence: TGCGCCAGCAGCCAATGGGAGTCTAGCACAGATACGCAGTATTTT. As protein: CASSQWESSTDTQYF.

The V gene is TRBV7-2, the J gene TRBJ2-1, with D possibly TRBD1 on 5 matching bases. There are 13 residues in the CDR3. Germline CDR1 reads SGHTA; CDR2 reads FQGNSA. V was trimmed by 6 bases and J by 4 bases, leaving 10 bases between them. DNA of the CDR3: TGTGCCAGCAGACCACAGGAATACAATGAGCAGTTCTTC. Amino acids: CASRPQEYNEQFF. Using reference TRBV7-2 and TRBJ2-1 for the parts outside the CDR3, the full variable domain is GAGVSQSPSNKVTEKGKDVELRCDPISGHTALYWYRQSLGQGLEFLIYFQGNSAPDKSGLPSDRFSAERTGGSVSTLTIQRTQQEDSAVYLCASRPQEYNEQFFGPGTRLTVL.

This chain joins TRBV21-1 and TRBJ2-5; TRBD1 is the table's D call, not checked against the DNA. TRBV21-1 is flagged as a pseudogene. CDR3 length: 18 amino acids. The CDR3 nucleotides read TGTGCCAGCCGGACCACACGCACCCGACAGGCCGGAAAAGAGACCCAGTACTTC. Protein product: CASRTTRTRQAGKETQYF.

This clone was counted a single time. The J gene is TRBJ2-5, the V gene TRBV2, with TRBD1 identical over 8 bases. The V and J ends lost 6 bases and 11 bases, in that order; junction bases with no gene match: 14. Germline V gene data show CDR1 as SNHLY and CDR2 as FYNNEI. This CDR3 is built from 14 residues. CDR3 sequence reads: CASSADRDRPGQYF. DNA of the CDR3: TGTGCCAGCAGCGCGGACAGGGACCGGCCTGGGCAGTACTTC.

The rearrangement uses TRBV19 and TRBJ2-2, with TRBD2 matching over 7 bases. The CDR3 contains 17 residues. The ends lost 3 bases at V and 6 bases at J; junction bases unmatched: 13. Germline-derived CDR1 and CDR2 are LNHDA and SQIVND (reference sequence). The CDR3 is CASSMVGGRDFAGELFF. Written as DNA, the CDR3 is TGTGCCAGTAGTATGGTTGGAGGGAGGGATTTCGCCGGGGAGCTGTTTTTT.

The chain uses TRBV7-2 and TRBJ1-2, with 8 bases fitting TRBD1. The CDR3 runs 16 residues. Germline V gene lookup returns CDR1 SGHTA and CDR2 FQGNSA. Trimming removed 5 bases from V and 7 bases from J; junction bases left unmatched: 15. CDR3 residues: CASSTEWGQAEAGYTF. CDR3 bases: TGTGCCAGCAGCACCGAGTGGGGACAGGCGGAGGCTGGCTACACCTTC.

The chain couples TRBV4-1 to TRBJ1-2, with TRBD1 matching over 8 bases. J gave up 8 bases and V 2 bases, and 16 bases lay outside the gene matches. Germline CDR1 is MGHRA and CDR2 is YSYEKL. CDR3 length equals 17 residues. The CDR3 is CASSQSSGTGDYWGYTF. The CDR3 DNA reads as TGCGCCAGCAGCCAAAGCTCCGGGACAGGAGACTATTGGGGCTACACCTTC.

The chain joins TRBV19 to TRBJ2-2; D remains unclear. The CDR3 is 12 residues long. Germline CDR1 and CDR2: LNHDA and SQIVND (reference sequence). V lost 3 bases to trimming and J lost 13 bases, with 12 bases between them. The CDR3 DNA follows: TGTGCCAGTAGTATCAACAGTATAGTGCTGTTTTTT. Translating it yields CASSINSIVLFF.

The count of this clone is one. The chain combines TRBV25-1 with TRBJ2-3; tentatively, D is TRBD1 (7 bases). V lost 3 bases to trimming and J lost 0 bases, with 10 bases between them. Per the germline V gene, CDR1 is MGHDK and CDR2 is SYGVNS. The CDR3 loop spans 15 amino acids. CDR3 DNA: TGTGCCAGCAGTGACAGGGGGACTAGCACAGATACGCAGTATTTT. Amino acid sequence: CASSDRGTSTDTQYF.

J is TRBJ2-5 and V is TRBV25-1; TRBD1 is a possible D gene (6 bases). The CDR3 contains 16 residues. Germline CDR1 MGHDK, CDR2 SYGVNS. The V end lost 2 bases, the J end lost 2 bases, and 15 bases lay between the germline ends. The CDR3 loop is CASSETVQGAQETQYF. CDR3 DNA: TGTGCCAGCAGTGAAACGGTACAGGGAGCGCAAGAGACCCAGTACTTC.

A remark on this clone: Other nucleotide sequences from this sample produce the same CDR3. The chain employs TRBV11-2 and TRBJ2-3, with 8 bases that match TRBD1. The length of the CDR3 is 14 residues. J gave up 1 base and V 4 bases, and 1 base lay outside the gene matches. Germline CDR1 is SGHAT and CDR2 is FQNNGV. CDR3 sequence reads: CASSSGQGTDTQYF. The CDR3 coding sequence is TGTGCCAGCAGCTCGGGACAGGGCACAGATACGCAGTATTTT.

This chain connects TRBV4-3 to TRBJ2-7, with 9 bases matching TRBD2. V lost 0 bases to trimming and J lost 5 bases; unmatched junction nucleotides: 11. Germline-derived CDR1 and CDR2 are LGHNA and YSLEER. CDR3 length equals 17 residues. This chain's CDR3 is CASSQDWAGGPENEQYF. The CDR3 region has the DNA TGCGCCAGCAGCCAAGATTGGGCGGGAGGGCCCGAGAACGAGCAGTACTTC.

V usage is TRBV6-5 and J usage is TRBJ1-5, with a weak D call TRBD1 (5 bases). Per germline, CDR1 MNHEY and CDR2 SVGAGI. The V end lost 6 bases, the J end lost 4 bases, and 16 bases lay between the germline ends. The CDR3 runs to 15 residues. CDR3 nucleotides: TGTGCCAGCAGCCCCCGGGGGGGTAGGAATCAGCCCCAGCATTTT. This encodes CASSPRGGRNQPQHF.

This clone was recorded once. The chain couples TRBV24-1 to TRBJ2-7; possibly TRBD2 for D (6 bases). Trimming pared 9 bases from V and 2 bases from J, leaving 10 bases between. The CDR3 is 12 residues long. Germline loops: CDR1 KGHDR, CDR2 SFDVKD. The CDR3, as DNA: TGTGCCACCTCGGGGGAAACCTACGAGCAGTACTTC. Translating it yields CATSGETYEQYF.

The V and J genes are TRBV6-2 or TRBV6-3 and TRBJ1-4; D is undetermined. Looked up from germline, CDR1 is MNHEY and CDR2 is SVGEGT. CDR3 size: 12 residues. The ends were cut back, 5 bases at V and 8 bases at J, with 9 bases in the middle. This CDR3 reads CASSRGWEKLFF. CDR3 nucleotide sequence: TGTGCCAGCAGTCGAGGATGGGAAAAACTGTTTTTT.